The entry below describes one TCR beta chain. Trimming stripped 4 bases from V and 2 bases from J, with 12 bases between. The CDR3 covers 15 residues. The germline V gene has CDR1 MNHEY and CDR2 SVGEGT. Study members were between roughly 18 and 89 years old and lived in 24 US regions. Participant-reported clinical history was the basis for cohort assignment. These data are taken from a study of blood T cell repertoires in COVID-19. Study background: Acute and convalescent COVID-19 samples came from the United States, Italy and Spain. T cells, B-cell-depleted T cells, or PBMCs provided the cDNA or gDNA that served as material.

Clones were read by immunoSEQ multiplex PCR, and TCRdb kept only the in-frame ones, dropping some. The profile covers under 300,000 clones, with roughly 89% appearing a single time and about 2% taken by the ten largest. This sequence was found in a woman aged 60-75 years who had recovered from COVID-19. The specimen was PBMCs or T cells enriched from blood (not recorded which). V and J are TRBV6-2 or TRBV6-3 and TRBJ1-5; D is possibly TRBD1 (5 bases). This CDR3 is CASSSIRVGNQPQHF. DNA of the CDR3: TGTGCCAGCAGTTCCATCAGGGTAGGCAATCAGCCCCAGCATTTT.